This T cell receptor beta chain was captured by sequencing in a study of cytomegalovirus exposure and HLA in healthy donors. The CDR3 is 15 amino acids. Germline values: CDR1 SGHAT, CDR2 FQDESV (reference sequence). The V gene end was trimmed by 5 bases and the J gene end by 5 bases; junction bases not matched to a gene: 11. This clone has a handful of counts. PCR was performed using 60 Vbeta and 13 Jbeta primers. Sequencing was performed with immunoSEQ multiplex PCR; in TCRdb, only in-frame clones are kept and a portion is missing. Seen here are some 44,000 clones, 40% to 60% observed once, and the top ten hold about 12%.

The sequencing input was PBMCs. The clonotype comes from a human donor in good health. V and J are TRBV11-1 and TRBJ2-7; 8 bases agree with TRBD1. CDR3 sequence (DNA): TGTGCCAGCAGCCTCAAAACAGGGGGTCGCGACGAGCAGTACTTC. Residues: CASSLKTGGRDEQYF.